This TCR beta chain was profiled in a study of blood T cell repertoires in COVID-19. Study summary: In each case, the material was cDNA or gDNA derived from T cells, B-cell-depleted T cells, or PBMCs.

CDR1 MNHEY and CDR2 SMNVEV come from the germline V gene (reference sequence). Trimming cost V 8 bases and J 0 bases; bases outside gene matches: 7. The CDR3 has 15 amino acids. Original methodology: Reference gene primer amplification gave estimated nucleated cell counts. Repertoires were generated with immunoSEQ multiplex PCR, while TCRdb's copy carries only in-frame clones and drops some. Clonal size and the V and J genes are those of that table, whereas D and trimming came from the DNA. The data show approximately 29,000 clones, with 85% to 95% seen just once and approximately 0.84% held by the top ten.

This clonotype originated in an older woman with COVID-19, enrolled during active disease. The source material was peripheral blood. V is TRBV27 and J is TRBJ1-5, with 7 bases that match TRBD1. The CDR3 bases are TGTGCCAGCCGGGAGGGACAGATTAGCAATCAGCCCCAGCATTTT. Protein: CASREGQISNQPQHF.